This TCR beta chain was sequenced for a study of CD8+CD57+ T cells in acquired aplastic anemia. Study overall: DNA from sorted CD4+ and CD8+ cells averaged about 3.2 ug.

Regarding the study as a whole: Over 25 CD8+ CDR3 sequences occurred in both the patients and the controls. The CD8+ Simpson's diversity of patients and controls was not significantly different.

This clonotype was detected once. Its antigen is still unknown. Sequenced patients had shown CD8+CD57+ cell expansion by flow cytometry. All patients had severe acquired aplastic anemia. With 2 bases removed from V and 6 bases from J, the gap between germline ends came to 11 bases. The CDR3 contains 13 residues. CDR1 WNHNN and CDR2 SYGVQD come from the germline V gene (reference sequence). The template for TCR beta VDJ and CDR3 sequence profiling was genomic DNA. One entry per CDR3 protein, called by TCRdb with MiXCR from the reads. Of about 160,000 distinct CDR3 sequences in the sample, around 75% were seen once.

This chain joins TRBV10-1 and TRBJ2-7; perhaps TRBD1 as D (6 bases). The clonotype was recovered from a human donor with aplastic anemia. The sample taken for sequencing was sorted CD4+, CD8+, or CD8+CD57+ T cells (not recorded which) from PBMCs. In nucleotides, the CDR3 is TGCGCCAGCAGTGAGAGGACAGAGGCCGAGCAGTACTTC. Protein sequence: CASSERTEAEQYF.